This record looks at one T cell receptor (beta chain) sequence and its context. Its antigen remains unidentified. This sample is part of a study of graft-versus-host responses after intestinal transplantation. Using immunoSEQ multiplex PCR, the repertoire was profiled, and TCRdb retains in-frame clones only, with some absent. The table includes about 120,000 clones, around 90% detected once. Trimming took 3 bases from V and 7 from J; bases not matched to a gene: 6. Germline lookup yields CDR1 SGHTA and CDR2 FQGNSA. The CDR3 spans 14 residues. Specimen: unstimulated CD4+ T cells sorted from spleen or lymph node cells, collected before transplant. The sequence derives from a human donor who was the organ donor for an intestinal transplant. The gene calls are TRBV7-2 and TRBJ1-5; 7 nucleotides line up with TRBD1. The CDR3 here is CASSLGTGVQPQHF. In DNA form, the CDR3 reads TGTGCCAGCAGCTTGGGTACAGGGGTGCAGCCCCAGCATTTT.